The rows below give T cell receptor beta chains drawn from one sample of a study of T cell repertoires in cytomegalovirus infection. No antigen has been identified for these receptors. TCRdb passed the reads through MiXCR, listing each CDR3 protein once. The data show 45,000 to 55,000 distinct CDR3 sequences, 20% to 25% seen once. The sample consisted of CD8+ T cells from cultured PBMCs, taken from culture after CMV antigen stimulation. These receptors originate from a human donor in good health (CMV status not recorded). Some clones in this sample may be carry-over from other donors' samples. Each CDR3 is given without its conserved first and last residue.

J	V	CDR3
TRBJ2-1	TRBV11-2	ASSWGLAEGGAYNEQF
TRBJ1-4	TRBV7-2	ASSLKGIGEKLF
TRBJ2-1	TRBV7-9	ASSLDRGLRSEQF
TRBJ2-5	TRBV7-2	ASSPRSRLVGETQY
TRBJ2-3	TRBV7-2	ASSLDPVLGDTQY
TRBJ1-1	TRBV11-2	ASSLGSVTEAF
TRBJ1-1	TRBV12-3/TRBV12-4	ASSPTGLAEAF
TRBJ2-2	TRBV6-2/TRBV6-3	ASSYAGRATGELF
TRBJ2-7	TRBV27	ASSFGRPPYEQY
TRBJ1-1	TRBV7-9	ASSFGGPQVAF
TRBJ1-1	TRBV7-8	ASSLTDRKVTTEAF
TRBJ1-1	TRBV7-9	ASSPQGQLPMNTEAF
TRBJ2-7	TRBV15	ATSKSGASYEQY